One and the same sample provided the 30 T cell receptor beta chains below, sequenced in a study of blood T cell repertoires in COVID-19. Assay used: immunoSEQ multiplex PCR; TCRdb lists only in-frame clones, some missing. The sample lists about 120,000 clones, approximately 87% seen once, with approximately 7.2% in the top ten. The sequencing input was peripheral blood. The receptors here all came from a man between 65 and 85 years old who had recovered from COVID-19.

This rearrangement joins TRBV7-9 to TRBJ2-3, with 9 bases lining up with TRBD1. V shed 5 bases and J 2 bases; nucleotides not matched to a gene: 11. The length of the CDR3 is 17 residues. In germline, CDR1 is SEHNR, CDR2 FQNEAQ (reference sequence). CDR3 protein: CASSPGQGKGLTDTQYF. Here the CDR3 DNA reads TGTGCCAGCAGCCCAGGACAGGGGAAGGGACTCACAGATACGCAGTATTTT.

The chain has TRBV6-2 or TRBV6-3 and TRBJ2-1; TRBD1 matches 10 bases. CDR1 is MNHEY, CDR2 SVGEGT, per germline. After removal of 4 bases from V and 7 bases from J, the junction contained 7 bases not matched to a gene. The CDR3 spans 15 residues. The CDR3, as DNA: TGTGCCAGCAGTTCCCGACAGGGGGCTAAAAATGAGCAGTTCTTC. Protein: CASSSRQGAKNEQFF.

The V call is TRBV29-1, the J call TRBJ1-1; D not certain. The CDR3 extends over 12 amino acids. Germline CDR1 reads SQVTM; CDR2 reads ANQGSEA. Trimming took off 7 bases at V and 0 bases at J, with 9 bases between the two ends. The CDR3 sequence: CSGTEMNTEAFF. The CDR3 DNA reads as TGCAGCGGTACAGAGATGAACACTGAAGCTTTCTTT.

The chain links TRBV3-1 (or the pseudogene TRBV3-2) to TRBJ2-7; D call uncertain. The V gene lost 3 bases and the J gene lost 6 bases, with 9 bases spanning the gap. Germline CDR1 is LGHDT and CDR2 is YNNKEL (reference sequence). CDR3 length equals 12 residues. The CDR3 spells CASSHMSGEQYF. The CDR3 region has the DNA TGTGCCAGCAGCCATATGTCGGGCGAGCAGTACTTC.

The chain couples TRBV7-9 to TRBJ1-2; TRBD1 is a possible D gene (5 bases). Trimming stripped 4 bases from V and 2 bases from J, with 14 bases between. Germline loops: CDR1 SEHNR, CDR2 FQNEAQ (reference sequence). CDR3 length equals 15 residues. Written as DNA, the CDR3 is TGTGCCAGCAGCTCTAGTGACAGACTGAACTATGGCTACACCTTC. Protein product: CASSSSDRLNYGYTF. Drawing the rest from reference TRBV7-9 and TRBJ1-2, the complete variable domain is DTGVSQNPRHKITKRGQNVTFRCDPISEHNRLYWYRQTLGQGPEFLTYFQNEAQLEKSRLLSDRFSAERPKGSFSTLEIQRTEQGDSAMYLCASSSSDRLNYGYTFGSGTRLTVV.

This chain connects TRBV19 to TRBJ1-6; 7 bases fit TRBD1. Germline CDR1 is LNHDA and CDR2 is SQIVND (reference sequence). The CDR3 totals 18 residues. V lost 3 bases to trimming and J lost 8 bases; unmatched junction nucleotides: 16. This CDR3 is CASSMYSRSGGGDSPLHF. The DNA for the CDR3 is TGTGCCAGTAGTATGTACTCCCGGTCAGGGGGAGGTGATTCACCCCTCCACTTT.

This chain links TRBV7-7 with TRBJ2-5, with 8 bases lining up with TRBD1. Trimming at V came to 4 bases and at J to 4 bases, leaving 11 bases not matched to a gene. Germline CDR1 SSHAT, CDR2 FNYEAQ (reference sequence). This CDR3 has 16 amino acids. This CDR3 reads CASSYSGGTLGETQYF. In nucleotides, the CDR3 is TGTGCCAGCAGCTATTCAGGGGGCACTTTGGGAGAGACCCAGTACTTC.

V gene TRBV14 combines with J gene TRBJ2-7; D call uncertain. Per the germline V gene, CDR1 is SGHDN and CDR2 is FVKESK. V lost 2 bases, J lost 5 bases, and 16 bases lay in between. This CDR3 is 15 amino acids long. The CDR3 loop is CASSQTGNWRNEQYF. For the CDR3, the DNA is TGTGCCAGCAGCCAAACTGGAAATTGGCGGAACGAGCAGTACTTC.

This chain connects TRBV7-8 to TRBJ1-1; 7 bases match TRBD1. V lost 5 bases to trimming and J lost 1 base; unmatched junction nucleotides: 7. CDR1 and CDR2 from the germline V gene are SGHVS and FQNEAQ. This CDR3 has 15 residues. The CDR3 DNA reads TGTGCCAGCAGCGTAACGACAGGGCCGAACACTGAAGCTTTCTTT. Translated, it gives CASSVTTGPNTEAFF.

The V gene is TRBV2, the J gene TRBJ1-1; 8 bases align to TRBD1. Germline values: CDR1 SNHLY, CDR2 FYNNEI. The CDR3 runs 15 residues. Trimming cost V 5 bases and J 0 bases; bases outside gene matches: 5. The CDR3 loop is CASSPRTGMNTEAFF. The CDR3 DNA reads TGTGCCAGCAGTCCCCGGACAGGGATGAACACTGAAGCTTTCTTT.

The chain joins TRBV2 to TRBJ1-2, with D perhaps matching TRBD1 (5 bases). Deletions cut 10 bases from V and 4 bases from J, with 16 bases between. This CDR3 contains 13 residues. From germline, CDR1 is SNHLY and CDR2 FYNNEI. CDR3 nucleotide sequence: TGTGCCACGACGGGGGGAGTCTTCTATGGCTACACCTTC. This codes for CATTGGVFYGYTF.

The V call is TRBV4-3, the J call TRBJ2-7, with 9 bases that match TRBD1. V lost 3 bases to trimming and J lost 5 bases; unmatched junction nucleotides: 5. This CDR3 region has 14 residues. CDR1 is LGHNA and CDR2 is YSLEER in the germline V gene. CDR3 sequence: CASSQDRGGNEQYF. CDR3 nucleotides: TGCGCCAGCAGCCAGGACAGGGGTGGGAACGAGCAGTACTTC.

The chain employs TRBV5-1 and TRBJ2-1; 7 bases align to TRBD2. The CDR3 runs to 14 residues. Germline V lookup: CDR1 SGHRS, CDR2 YFSETQ. J gave up 6 bases and V 2 bases, and 5 bases lay outside the gene matches. The CDR3 DNA is TGCGCCAGCAGCTTACCGGGGGGAAGCAATGAGCAGTTCTTC. It is translated as CASSLPGGSNEQFF.

The V gene is TRBV27, the J gene TRBJ1-2; no reliable D call. V lost 8 bases and J lost 4, with 8 bases in between. Per germline, CDR1 MNHEY and CDR2 SMNVEV (reference sequence). The CDR3 is made up of 11 amino acids. CDR3 nucleotides: TGTGCCAGCCGACAACCCTATGGCTACACCTTC. It specifies CASRQPYGYTF.

The chain carries TRBV5-1 and TRBJ2-3, with D perhaps TRBD2 (7 bases). CDR3 length: 15 amino acids. Per the germline V gene, CDR1 is SGHRS and CDR2 is YFSETQ. Trimming pared 1 base from V and 4 bases from J, leaving 13 bases between. DNA for the CDR3: TGCGCCAGCAGCTTGTCGGGGGGCAGGGCAGATACGCAGTATTTT. It translates to CASSLSGGRADTQYF.

The CDR3 region is CASSSDGGRDTQYF. The CDR3 DNA sequence: TGTGCCAGCAGCTCCGACGGGGGGCGTGATACGCAGTATTTT. The chain combines TRBV7-2 with TRBJ2-3; perhaps TRBD2 as D (7 bases). Trimming stripped 4 bases from V and 6 bases from J, with 14 bases between. Germline CDR1 reads SGHTA; CDR2 reads FQGNSA. The CDR3 covers 14 residues. The whole variable domain, remainder taken from reference TRBV7-2 and TRBJ2-3, is GAGVSQSPSNKVTEKGKDVELRCDPISGHTALYWYRQSLGQGLEFLIYFQGNSAPDKSGLPSDRFSAERTGGSVSTLTIQRTQQEDSAVYLCASSSDGGRDTQYFGPGTRLTVL.

The chain recombines TRBV9 with TRBJ2-5; D is perhaps TRBD1 (6 bases). The CDR3 length is 13 residues. Germline V gene lookup returns CDR1 SGDLS and CDR2 YYNGEE. The germline V and J ends were trimmed by 0 bases and 5 bases, with 8 bases remaining between them. CDR3 DNA: TGTGCCAGCAGCGTAGAGGGGGTGGAGACCCAGTACTTC. Its translation: CASSVEGVETQYF.

This clone was recorded once. The chain uses TRBV21-1 and TRBJ2-1; TRBD2 is the table's D call and was not checked against the DNA. TRBV21-1 is listed as a pseudogene. This CDR3 has 17 residues. CDR3 protein: CASSKSPTSGRGGEQFF. CDR3 nucleotides: TGTGCCAGCAGCAAATCACCGACTAGCGGGAGAGGTGGTGAGCAGTTCTTC.

This chain joins TRBV5-1 and TRBJ1-2, with unresolved D. V lost 0 bases, J lost 0 bases, and 6 bases lay in between. Germline CDR1 SGHRS, CDR2 YFSETQ. There are 14 residues in the CDR3. In nucleotides, the CDR3 is TGCGCCAGCAGCTTGGGGGCGACTAACTATGGCTACACCTTC. This translates into CASSLGATNYGYTF.

The chain carries TRBV5-1 and TRBJ2-7; TRBD1 might be the D (6 bases). V lost 3 bases, J lost 3 bases, and 10 bases lay in between. This CDR3 region has 13 residues. Germline V lookup: CDR1 SGHRS, CDR2 YFSETQ. DNA for the CDR3: TGCGCCAGCAGCTCTCAGGGGATCTACGAGCAGTACTTC. It specifies CASSSQGIYEQYF.

This rearrangement joins TRBV9 to TRBJ2-5; no clear D. The CDR3 covers 11 residues. Germline CDR1 is SGDLS and CDR2 is YYNGEE. V lost 2 bases to trimming and J lost 5 bases, with 4 bases between them. CDR3 DNA sequence: TGTGCCAGCAGCGTCCCGGAGACCCAGTACTTC. This translates into CASSVPETQYF. The full variable domain, with the rest looked up from reference TRBV9 and TRBJ2-5, is DSGVTQTPKHLITATGQRVTLRCSPRSGDLSVYWYQQSLDQGLQFLIQYYNGEERAKGNILERFSAQQFPDLHSELNLSSLELGDSALYFCASSVPETQYFGPGTRLLVL.

The chain is built from TRBV4-1 and TRBJ2-1; 9 nucleotides agree with TRBD2. Germline CDR1 reads MGHRA; CDR2 reads YSYEKL. The CDR3 has 16 residues. V lost 1 base to trimming and J lost 10 bases; unmatched junction nucleotides: 11. CDR3 DNA: TGCGCCAGCAGCCAAGCCCAGCGGGGGGCATACTCGGAGCAGTTCTTC. It is translated as CASSQAQRGAYSEQFF.

This clone has more than one count but fewer than ten. The chain is built from TRBV24-1 and TRBJ2-1; 11 bases fit TRBD2. Germline values: CDR1 KGHDR, CDR2 SFDVKD. With 4 bases clipped from V and 4 bases from J, the junction kept 8 bases outside the gene matches. This CDR3 region has 17 residues. This chain's CDR3 is CATSDPSGTSGYNEQFF. As DNA, the CDR3 is TGTGCCACCAGTGACCCATCCGGGACTAGCGGTTACAATGAGCAGTTCTTC.

This sequence joins TRBV6-5 and TRBJ2-1; 9 bases map to TRBD2. The CDR3 totals 14 residues. Germline values: CDR1 MNHEY, CDR2 SVGAGI. V gave up 6 bases and J gave up 5 bases; unmatched junction bases: 5. The CDR3 region has the DNA TGTGCCAGCAGGGGACTAGCAGACCACAATGAGCAGTTCTTC. This gives the protein CASRGLADHNEQFF.

The rearrangement joins TRBV6-2 or TRBV6-3 to TRBJ2-3, with a possible D match to TRBD2 (5 bases). Germline-derived CDR1 and CDR2 are MNHEY and SVGEGT. V was shortened by 5 bases and J by 4 bases, with 16 bases between the two germline ends. This CDR3 is 15 amino acids long. The CDR3 sequence is CASSAAALASDTQYF. CDR3 nucleotide sequence: TGTGCCAGCAGTGCAGCGGCCCTTGCGTCAGATACGCAGTATTTT.

This sequence joins TRBV10-3 and TRBJ1-1, with a weak D call TRBD1 (6 bases). Germline values: CDR1 ENHRY, CDR2 SYGVKD. The CDR3 loop spans 14 amino acids. Trimming cost V 7 bases and J 3 bases, with 15 bases left between them. The CDR3 DNA reads TGTGCCATCACCAAACAGGGTGGGGACACTGAAGCTTTCTTT. Its protein product is CAITKQGGDTEAFF.

This clone has a handful of counts. This chain links TRBV7-9 with TRBJ2-2; tentatively, D is TRBD2 (6 bases). Trimming cost V 11 bases and J 6 bases, with 13 bases left between them. The germline V gene encodes CDR1 SEHNR and CDR2 FQNEAQ (reference sequence). The CDR3 spans 12 residues. CDR3 bases: TGTGCCCCATGGAGGGATTCCGGGGAGCTGTTTTTT. The encoded protein is CAPWRDSGELFF.

This clone was detected once. This chain connects TRBV11-2 to TRBJ2-7; no clear D gene. V was clipped by 1 base and J by 3 bases, with 10 bases between them. CDR1 SGHAT and CDR2 FQNNGV come from the germline V gene. CDR3 length: 14 residues. The CDR3 DNA reads TGTGCCAGCAGCTTAGCAGTCACCCTCTACGAGCAGTACTTC. Translating gives CASSLAVTLYEQYF.

The table lists this clone with a few counts. The V call is TRBV4-2, the J call TRBJ1-6, with TRBD1 as a possible D gene (5 bases). CDR1 is LGHNA and CDR2 is YNFKEQ in the germline V gene. The length of the CDR3 is 15 residues. The ends were cut back, 3 bases at V and 7 bases at J, with 13 bases in the middle. CDR3 region: CASSQQTVANSPLHF. CDR3 DNA sequence: TGTGCCAGCAGCCAGCAGACAGTCGCCAATTCACCCCTCCACTTT.

The V gene is TRBV11-2, the J gene TRBJ1-2, with D maybe TRBD1 (6 bases). V was pared by 4 bases and J by 2 bases, with 11 bases between. Germline lookup yields CDR1 SGHAT and CDR2 FQNNGV. This CDR3 is 14 amino acids long. CDR3 DNA sequence: TGTGCCAGCAGCTCCGTCAGGGGAAACTATGGCTACACCTTC. Translation gives CASSSVRGNYGYTF. Variable domain in full (rest from reference TRBV11-2 and TRBJ1-2): EAGVAQSPRYKIIEKRQSVAFWCNPISGHATLYWYQQILGQGPKLLIQFQNNGVVDDSQLPKDRFSAERLKGVDSTLKIQPAKLEDSAVYLCASSSVRGNYGYTFGSGTRLTVV.